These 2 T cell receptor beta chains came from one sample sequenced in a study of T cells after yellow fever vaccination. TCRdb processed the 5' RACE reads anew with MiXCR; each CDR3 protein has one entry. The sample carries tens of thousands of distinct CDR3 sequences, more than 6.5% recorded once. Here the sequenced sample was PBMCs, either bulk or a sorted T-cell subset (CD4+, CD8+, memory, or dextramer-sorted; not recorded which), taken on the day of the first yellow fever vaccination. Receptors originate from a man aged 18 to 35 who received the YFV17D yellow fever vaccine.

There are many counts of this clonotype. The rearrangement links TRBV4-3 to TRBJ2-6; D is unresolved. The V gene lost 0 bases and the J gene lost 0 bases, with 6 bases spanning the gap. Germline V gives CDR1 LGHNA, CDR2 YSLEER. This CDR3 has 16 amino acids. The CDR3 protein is CASSQDGSSGANVLTF. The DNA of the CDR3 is TGCGCCAGCAGCCAAGATGGAAGCTCTGGGGCCAACGTCCTGACTTTC.

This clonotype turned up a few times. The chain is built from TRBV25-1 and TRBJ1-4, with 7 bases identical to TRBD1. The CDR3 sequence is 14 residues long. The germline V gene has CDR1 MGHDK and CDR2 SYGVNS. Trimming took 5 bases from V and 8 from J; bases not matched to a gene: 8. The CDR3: CASSKQGRGEKLFF. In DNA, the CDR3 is TGTGCCAGCAGTAAACAGGGGAGAGGCGAAAAACTGTTTTTT.